This T cell receptor beta chain was documented in a study of blood T cell repertoires in COVID-19. Turning to the study itself: Spain, Italy and the United States supplied samples that represented acute and convalescent COVID-19. Sample material is recorded as cDNA or gDNA derived from T cells, B-cell-depleted T cells, or PBMCs.

Authors' analysis steps: Amplification from reference gene primers served as the basis for estimated nucleated cell counts. Some clones are missing from TCRdb's copy, which holds only in-frame ones; the method was immunoSEQ multiplex PCR. That table gives V, J and clone size, and the DNA gave D and trimming. The sample has roughly 35,000 clones, around 73% seen once. V lost 4 bases, J lost 6 bases, and 15 bases stayed unmatched. The CDR3 has 16 amino acids. Germline V gives CDR1 SGHDT, CDR2 YYEEEE. The sample was peripheral blood. The sequence was collected from a man aged 80 or over with acute or convalescent COVID-19. The gene calls are TRBV5-6 and TRBJ2-7, with 8 bases fitting TRBD1. This chain's CDR3 is CASSPNGRGPLIEQYF. In nucleotides, the CDR3 is TGTGCCAGCAGCCCCAATGGCAGGGGGCCCTTGATCGAGCAGTACTTC.